One and the same sample provided the 10 T cell receptor beta chains below, sequenced in a study of T cell responses to AZD1222 COVID-19 vaccine. Sequencing used immunoSEQ multiplex PCR; TCRdb keeps in-frame clones, though not all of them. This table holds about 150,000 clones, around 90% found once. The sequenced sample was peripheral blood, obtained 28 days after the second AZD1222 dose. The receptors were sampled from an adult who received the AZD1222 COVID-19 vaccine.

V and J are TRBV6-2 or TRBV6-3 and TRBJ2-7; the D is unclear. V was trimmed by 1 base and J by 1 base, leaving 20 bases between them. CDR1 is MNHEY and CDR2 is SVGEGT in the germline V gene. This CDR3 contains 18 residues. CDR3 nucleotide sequence: TGTGCCAGCAGTTACTTGGAAGAAAGGGATACAACTTCCTACGAGCAGTACTTC. Translating it yields CASSYLEERDTTSYEQYF.

The J gene is TRBJ1-1, the V gene TRBV7-8; D may be TRBD1 (6 bases). This CDR3 has 12 amino acids. V was clipped by 3 bases and J by 9 bases, with 11 bases between them. Germline lookup yields CDR1 SGHVS and CDR2 FQNEAQ. Written as DNA, the CDR3 is TGTGCCAGCAGCTTCAGGACAGACCAAGCTTTCTTT. This translates into CASSFRTDQAFF. Full variable domain (rest looked up from reference TRBV7-8 and TRBJ1-1): GAGVSQSPRYKVAKRGQDVALRCDPISGHVSLFWYQQALGQGPEFLTYFQNEAQLDKSGLPSDRFFAERPEGSVSTLKIQRTQQEDSAVYLCASSFRTDQAFFGQGTRLTVV.

The CDR3, as DNA: TGCGCCAGCAGCTTGGGGACACCTAATTCACCCCTCCACTTT. Translated, it gives CASSLGTPNSPLHF. The chain couples TRBV5-1 to TRBJ1-6, with D possibly being TRBD1 (5 bases). This CDR3 has 14 amino acids. Trimming pared 0 bases from V and 6 bases from J, leaving 7 bases between. Germline V gives CDR1 SGHRS, CDR2 YFSETQ.

The chain carries TRBV10-3 and TRBJ1-3; tentatively, D is TRBD1 (6 bases). Germline CDR1 is ENHRY and CDR2 is SYGVKD. The V gene lost 5 bases and the J gene lost 2 bases, with 10 bases spanning the gap. This CDR3 contains 14 residues. The CDR3 protein is CAISLQGTGNTIYF. The CDR3 DNA follows: TGTGCCATCAGTCTACAGGGAACTGGAAACACCATATATTTT.

V usage is TRBV7-2 and J usage is TRBJ1-2, with D tentatively TRBD1 (5 bases). V lost 1 base and J lost 7, with 7 bases in between. The CDR3 consists of 12 residues. Germline-derived CDR1 and CDR2 are SGHTA and FQGNSA. This CDR3 reads CASSLVGGGYTF. CDR3 bases: TGTGCCAGCAGCTTAGTTGGGGGTGGCTACACCTTC. The full variable domain, with the rest looked up from reference TRBV7-2 and TRBJ1-2, is GAGVSQSPSNKVTEKGKDVELRCDPISGHTALYWYRQSLGQGLEFLIYFQGNSAPDKSGLPSDRFSAERTGGSVSTLTIQRTQQEDSAVYLCASSLVGGGYTFGSGTRLTVV.

This chain connects TRBV7-2 to TRBJ1-2, with a weak D call TRBD1 (5 bases). Germline V lookup: CDR1 SGHTA, CDR2 FQGNSA. This CDR3 is built from 16 residues. Trimming pared 5 bases from V and 4 bases from J, leaving 20 bases between. CDR3 sequence: CASSPGQRPQGYGYTF. The DNA for the CDR3 is TGTGCCAGCAGCCCAGGGCAACGGCCTCAAGGCTATGGCTACACCTTC. Combining the CDR3 with reference TRBV7-2 and TRBJ1-2 gives the whole variable domain GAGVSQSPSNKVTEKGKDVELRCDPISGHTALYWYRQSLGQGLEFLIYFQGNSAPDKSGLPSDRFSAERTGGSVSTLTIQRTQQEDSAVYLCASSPGQRPQGYGYTFGSGTRLTVV.

As DNA, the CDR3 is TGTGCCAGCAGTTATTTGATTGGACTAGGAATCCCCTACGAGCAGTACTTC. Protein: CASSYLIGLGIPYEQYF. This sequence joins TRBV6-9 and TRBJ2-7; TRBD2 matches at 7 bases. With V trimmed by 1 base and J by 2 bases, 11 bases remained unmatched. Germline-derived CDR1 and CDR2 are MNHGY and SVAAGI. The CDR3 sequence is 17 residues long.

The rearrangement uses TRBV4-2 and TRBJ1-4; D is perhaps TRBD1 (6 bases). Trimming shortened V by 0 bases and J by 4 bases, and 15 bases separated the two germline ends. The CDR3 totals 17 residues. CDR1 LGHNA and CDR2 YNFKEQ come from the germline V gene. The CDR3 loop reads CASSQDRLKGGNEKLFF. The DNA of the CDR3 is TGTGCCAGCAGCCAAGATCGTCTAAAAGGGGGTAATGAAAAACTGTTTTTT.

This clone was found a few times. The rearrangement joins TRBV5-1 to TRBJ1-6, with D unresolved. This CDR3 comprises 14 residues. Per the germline V gene, CDR1 is SGHRS and CDR2 is YFSETQ. Trimming shortened V by 5 bases and J by 8 bases, and 14 bases separated the two germline ends. The CDR3 is CASSLERWDSPLHF. CDR3 in DNA: TGCGCCAGCAGTCTGGAACGGTGGGATTCACCCCTCCACTTT.

This clone was recorded only once. V is TRBV6-5 and J is TRBJ1-5, with a possible D match to TRBD1 (6 bases). Germline V gene lookup returns CDR1 MNHEY and CDR2 SVGAGI. V gave up 6 bases and J gave up 1 base, with 13 bases separating them. CDR3 size: 15 residues. The CDR3 nucleotides are TGTGCCAGCAGCCCCGGGCAGGGGAGCAATCAGCCCCAGCATTTT. Its protein is CASSPGQGSNQPQHF.